These 32 T cell receptor beta chains came from one sample sequenced in a study of blood T cell repertoires in COVID-19. Measured with immunoSEQ multiplex PCR; TCRdb has only the in-frame clones, and not every one. The sample records under 300,000 clones, around 89% being singletons. The sequenced material came from PBMCs or T cells enriched from blood (not recorded which). The receptors were gathered from a woman aged 18-29 years who had recovered from COVID-19.

This clone was recorded many times. The chain links TRBV5-1 to TRBJ1-2; D is unclear. Trimming stripped 2 bases from V and 2 bases from J, with 4 bases between. Germline lookup yields CDR1 SGHRS and CDR2 YFSETQ. CDR3 length: 12 amino acids. The CDR3 here is CASSFTNYGYTF. The CDR3 DNA is TGCGCCAGCAGCTTTACAAACTATGGCTACACCTTC.

CDR3 sequence: CASTYGTGDEKLFF. The CDR3 DNA follows: TGTGCCAGTACCTACGGGACAGGGGATGAAAAACTGTTTTTT. This rearrangement joins TRBV19 to TRBJ1-4; TRBD1 aligns across 10 bases. Germline loops: CDR1 LNHDA, CDR2 SQIVND (reference sequence). The CDR3 spans 14 residues. The V and J ends lost 7 bases and 6 bases, in that order; junction bases with no gene match: 5.

This rearrangement joins TRBV29-1 to TRBJ2-7; 7 bases line up with TRBD1. Germline CDR1 and CDR2: SQVTM and ANQGSEA. There are 12 residues in the CDR3. V shed 8 bases and J 6 bases; nucleotides not matched to a gene: 10. The CDR3 region is CSTAGTESEQYF. For the CDR3, the DNA is TGCAGCACAGCCGGGACAGAATCCGAGCAGTACTTC.

The V gene is TRBV6-5, the J gene TRBJ1-5; D uncertain. The germline V gene has CDR1 MNHEY and CDR2 SVGAGI. V shed 7 bases and J shed 4 bases, with 11 bases lying between them. The CDR3 is 13 amino acids. CDR3 coding DNA: TGTGCCAGCACCGATACGGTGAATCAGCCCCAGCATTTT. Translating gives CASTDTVNQPQHF.

J is TRBJ2-7 and V is TRBV5-1; TRBD2 aligns across 10 bases. With 6 bases clipped from V and 5 bases from J, the junction kept 2 bases outside the gene matches. Germline CDR1 reads SGHRS; CDR2 reads YFSETQ. The CDR3 is 12 amino acids. The CDR3 nucleotides are TGCGCCAGCACGAGCGGGGGGGACGAGCAGTACTTC. Translating it yields CASTSGGDEQYF.

The V gene is TRBV9, the J gene TRBJ2-1, with D perhaps TRBD1 (6 bases). CDR3 size: 14 residues. V was shortened by 0 bases and J by 5 bases, with 9 bases between the two germline ends. The germline V gene encodes CDR1 SGDLS and CDR2 YYNGEE. The CDR3 DNA reads TGTGCCAGCAGCGTAGACGGGGACAACAATGAGCAGTTCTTC. The encoded protein is CASSVDGDNNEQFF.

The genes are TRBV4-1 and TRBJ2-2, with 9 bases aligning to TRBD1. Germline-derived CDR1 and CDR2 are MGHRA and YSYEKL. The trim removed 4 bases at V and 1 base at J, leaving 7 bases unmatched. CDR3 length: 17 residues. The CDR3 spells CASSLRTGALNTGELFF. As DNA, the CDR3 is TGCGCCAGCAGCCTGCGGACAGGGGCTCTGAACACCGGGGAGCTGTTTTTT.

J is TRBJ1-1 and V is TRBV15; D gene ambiguous. The CDR3 runs 12 residues. V was shortened by 6 bases and J by 1 base, with 6 bases between the two germline ends. CDR1 is LNHNV, CDR2 YYDKDF, per germline (reference sequence). DNA of the CDR3: TGTGCCACCAGTCAGGCGAACACTGAAGCTTTCTTT. Amino acids: CATSQANTEAFF.

This clone occurred once. V usage is TRBV2 and J usage is TRBJ1-1; D gene unclear. The CDR3 loop spans 14 amino acids. The germline V and J ends were trimmed by 7 bases and 1 base, with 13 bases remaining between them. Germline assignment: CDR1 SNHLY and CDR2 FYNNEI. In DNA form, the CDR3 reads TGTGCCAGCATGGGGAGTCGAGGGAACACTGAAGCTTTCTTT. Its protein product is CASMGSRGNTEAFF.

With respect to this clone: The junction departs from germline at one end; a sequencing error may be responsible. V gene TRBV7-7 combines with J gene TRBJ2-2, with D perhaps matching TRBD2 (5 bases). CDR1 SSHAT and CDR2 FNYEAQ come from the germline V gene (reference sequence). CDR3 length: 13 residues. CDR3 DNA sequence: TGTGCTAGCAGCCGTCGGGGCACCGGGGAGCTGTTTTTT. As protein: CASSRRGTGELFF.

The chain joins TRBV3-1 (or the pseudogene TRBV3-2) to TRBJ2-7; TRBD2 aligns across 14 bases. The V gene end was trimmed by 3 bases and the J gene end by 6 bases; junction bases not matched to a gene: 4. The CDR3 is 15 residues long. Germline values: CDR1 LGHDT, CDR2 YNNKEL (reference sequence). The CDR3 region is CASSHAGTSGGEQYF. The CDR3 nucleotides read TGTGCCAGCAGCCATGCAGGGACTAGCGGGGGCGAGCAGTACTTC.

This sequence joins TRBV7-9 and TRBJ2-3, with 10 nucleotides matching TRBD2. Trimming cost V 5 bases and J 2 bases; bases outside gene matches: 7. The CDR3 is made up of 16 amino acids. Germline assignment: CDR1 SEHNR and CDR2 FQNEAQ (reference sequence). Here the CDR3 reads CASSPFSGGTTDTQYF. DNA of the CDR3: TGTGCCAGCAGCCCCTTTAGCGGGGGGACCACAGATACGCAGTATTTT.

This chain links TRBV4-2 with TRBJ1-1, with no clear D. Per the germline V gene, CDR1 is LGHNA and CDR2 is YNFKEQ. The CDR3 contains 14 residues. The V and J ends lost 3 bases and 0 bases respectively, with 8 bases between them. The CDR3 reads CASSHSGLNTEAFF. The CDR3 DNA follows: TGTGCCAGCAGCCATTCGGGATTGAACACTGAAGCTTTCTTT.

There are a few counts of this clone. V is TRBV6-5 and J is TRBJ2-2, with a tentative D call TRBD2 (5 bases). V was cut by 7 bases and J by 6 bases, with 18 bases left in between. The length of the CDR3 is 15 residues. CDR1 is MNHEY, CDR2 SVGAGI, per germline. CDR3 DNA sequence: TGTGCCAGCACTAGCCAGCGAAGGTATCCCGGGGAGCTGTTTTTT. This sequence encodes CASTSQRRYPGELFF.

Notes on this clone: Since the CDR3 does not end with the conserved phenylalanine or tryptophan, this likely comes from a read error. The DNA is left out, because the CDR3 cannot be placed on it with certainty; the CDR3 is given as TCRdb lists it. The chain carries TRBV21-1 and TRBJ1-2; whether TRBD1, the table's D call, matches the DNA was not checked. TRBV21-1 is noted as a pseudogene. Including both end residues, the CDR3 is 8 amino acids long. The CDR3 spells CASSNQGL.

This clone was found once. This sequence joins TRBV11-1 and TRBJ2-1, with 9 nucleotides matching TRBD2. The ends lost 8 bases at V and 4 bases at J; junction bases unmatched: 9. Germline V gene data show CDR1 as SGHAT and CDR2 as FQDESV (reference sequence). The CDR3 extends over 15 amino acids. The CDR3: CASEKGSGGYNEQFF. The CDR3 DNA reads TGTGCCAGCGAAAAAGGTAGCGGGGGATACAATGAGCAGTTCTTC.

The chain couples TRBV7-2 to TRBJ1-6; 9 nucleotides align to TRBD1. This CDR3 comprises 15 residues. Germline loops: CDR1 SGHTA, CDR2 FQGNSA. V lost 1 base, J lost 6 bases, and 1 base stayed unmatched. CDR3 in amino acids: CASSLGDRVNSPLHF. The CDR3 DNA reads TGTGCCAGCAGCTTAGGGGACAGGGTTAATTCACCCCTCCACTTT. Supplemented by reference TRBV7-2 and TRBJ1-6, the full variable domain reads GAGVSQSPSNKVTEKGKDVELRCDPISGHTALYWYRQSLGQGLEFLIYFQGNSAPDKSGLPSDRFSAERTGGSVSTLTIQRTQQEDSAVYLCASSLGDRVNSPLHFGNGTRLTVT.

The chain recombines TRBV6-2 or TRBV6-3 with TRBJ2-7, with D possibly TRBD2 on 5 matching bases. Germline V gene sequence: CDR1 MNHEY, CDR2 SVGEGT. There are 16 residues in the CDR3. The germline V and J ends were trimmed by 2 bases and 3 bases, with 17 bases remaining between them. As DNA, the CDR3 is TGTGCCAGCAGTTACGGGCGCGGGCAGGTTTTCTACGAGCAGTACTTC. Protein product: CASSYGRGQVFYEQYF.

The gene calls are TRBV5-4 and TRBJ2-7; 9 positions match TRBD1. V was pared by 5 bases and J by 6 bases, with 12 bases of the junction left unmatched. Germline loops: CDR1 SGHNT, CDR2 YYREEE (reference sequence). The CDR3 length is 15 residues. CDR3 nucleotides: TGTGCCAGCAGTCTAACGTCGGGACAGGGTGTCGAGCAGTACTTC. Translated, it gives CASSLTSGQGVEQYF. Together with reference TRBV5-4 and TRBJ2-7, the CDR3 gives the full variable domain: ETGVTQSPTHLIKTRGQQVTLRCSSQSGHNTVSWYQQALGQGPQFIFQYYREEENGRGNFPPRFSGLQFPNYSSELNVNALELDDSALYLCASSLTSGQGVEQYFGPGTRLTVT.

The chain is built from TRBV5-6 and TRBJ1-2, with TRBD1 identical over 7 bases. V gave up 1 base and J gave up 4 bases; unmatched junction bases: 13. This CDR3 is 17 amino acids long. The germline CDR1 and CDR2 sequences are SGHDT and YYEEEE. Here the CDR3 DNA reads TGTGCCAGCAGCTTGAAGAGGAGGGCAGGGGGTGTCTATGGCTACACCTTC. Amino acid sequence: CASSLKRRAGGVYGYTF.

The chain has TRBV10-3 and TRBJ1-6, with a possible D match to TRBD1 (5 bases). Germline CDR1 and CDR2: ENHRY and SYGVKD. V lost 6 bases and J lost 4, with 7 bases in between. The CDR3 sequence is 13 residues long. This CDR3 is CAIRAGYNSPLHF. DNA of the CDR3: TGTGCCATCAGGGCAGGGTATAATTCACCCCTCCACTTT.

The genes are TRBV12-3 or TRBV12-4 and TRBJ1-5; D unresolved. The CDR3 length is 13 residues. V was cut by 3 bases and J by 0 bases, with 3 bases left in between. The CDR3 coding sequence is TGTGCCAGCAGTTTCTCTAGCAATCAGCCCCAGCATTTT. This codes for CASSFSSNQPQHF.

The genes are TRBV11-2 and TRBJ1-2; D is ambiguous. V was trimmed by 5 bases and J by 4 bases, leaving 14 bases between them. This CDR3 is 14 amino acids long. Per the germline V gene, CDR1 is SGHAT and CDR2 is FQNNGV. CDR3 region: CASSPRFEGYGYTF. Written as DNA, the CDR3 is TGTGCCAGCAGCCCCCGGTTCGAGGGCTATGGCTACACCTTC.

The V and J genes are TRBV4-1 and TRBJ2-5; TRBD2 matches 11 bases. V dropped 5 bases and J dropped 1; count of bases not matched to a gene: 3. The CDR3 runs to 15 residues. CDR1 is MGHRA and CDR2 is YSYEKL in the germline V gene. The DNA of the CDR3 is TGCGCCAGCAGCATCGGGACTAGCGGCCAAGAGACCCAGTACTTC. It yields the protein CASSIGTSGQETQYF.

This chain joins TRBV5-8 and TRBJ2-2, with TRBD1 matching 7 bases. Germline loops: CDR1 SGHTS, CDR2 YDEGEE. The CDR3 totals 15 residues. V lost 7 bases and J lost 7; bases outside the gene matches: 13. The CDR3, as DNA: TGTGCCAGCTCCGAGGACAGGTGGATAATCGGGGAGCTGTTTTTT. Translating it yields CASSEDRWIIGELFF. The variable domain in full, with the rest retrieved from reference TRBV5-8 and TRBJ2-2, is EAGVTQSPTHLIKTRGQQATLRCSPISGHTSVYWYQQALGLGLQFLLWYDEGEERNRGNFPPRFSGRQFPNYSSELNVNALELEDSALYLCASSEDRWIIGELFFGEGSRLTVL.

The chain joins TRBV5-1 to TRBJ2-3; perhaps TRBD1 as D (6 bases). CDR1 and CDR2 from the germline V gene are SGHRS and YFSETQ. Trimming cost V 4 bases and J 3 bases, with 15 bases left between them. The CDR3 covers 15 residues. CDR3 amino acids: CASSPMGHETDTQYF. The CDR3 nucleotides read TGCGCCAGCAGCCCAATGGGACACGAAACAGATACGCAGTATTTT. Drawing the rest from reference TRBV5-1 and TRBJ2-3, the complete variable domain is KAGVTQTPRYLIKTRGQQVTLSCSPISGHRSVSWYQQTPGQGLQFLFEYFSETQRNKGNFPGRFSGRQFSNSRSEMNVSTLELGDSALYLCASSPMGHETDTQYFGPGTRLTVL.

The V call is TRBV7-9, the J call TRBJ1-2, with D tentatively TRBD1 (6 bases). The germline gives CDR1 SEHNR, CDR2 FQNEAQ (reference sequence). Trimming cost V 5 bases and J 1 base, with 11 bases left between them. CDR3 length equals 14 residues. The CDR3 region is CASSRDILNYGYTF. The CDR3 bases are TGTGCCAGCAGCCGGGACATACTTAACTATGGCTACACCTTC.

The chain has TRBV6-5 and TRBJ1-2; TRBD1 aligns across 7 bases. Trimming cost V 2 bases and J 4 bases; bases outside gene matches: 7. Germline lookup yields CDR1 MNHEY and CDR2 SVGAGI. This CDR3 comprises 15 residues. The CDR3 nucleotides are TGTGCCAGCAGTTACGAAGCAGGGGGACGCTATGGCTACACCTTC. It is translated as CASSYEAGGRYGYTF.

V is TRBV18 and J is TRBJ1-5; TRBD1 matches at 10 bases. V gave up 2 bases and J gave up 1 base; unmatched junction bases: 2. The CDR3 length is 16 residues. CDR1 and CDR2 (germline): KGHSH, LQKENI. In DNA form, the CDR3 reads TGTGCCAGCTCACCAGGACAGGGGGTAAGCAATCAGCCCCAGCATTTT. Residues: CASSPGQGVSNQPQHF.

The CDR3 region is CASSIADAGGGYTF. CDR3 sequence (DNA): TGTGCCAGTAGTATTGCTGACGCCGGGGGTGGCTACACCTTC. This chain uses TRBV19 with TRBJ1-2; possibly TRBD1 for D (5 bases). The CDR3 runs 14 residues. CDR1 is LNHDA, CDR2 SQIVND, per germline (reference sequence). Trimming left V 3 bases short and J 7 bases short, with 15 bases between. The full variable domain, completed using reference TRBV19 and TRBJ1-2, is DGGITQSPKYLFRKEGQNVTLSCEQNLNHDAMYWYRQDPGQGLRLIYYSQIVNDFQKGDIAEGYSVSREKKESFPLTVTSAQKNPTAFYLCASSIADAGGGYTFGSGTRLTVV.

This clone has a single count. The chain carries TRBV5-1 and TRBJ1-1, with 7 bases lining up with TRBD1. The CDR3 is 16 residues long. Germline lookup yields CDR1 SGHRS and CDR2 YFSETQ. After removal of 0 bases from V and 1 base from J, the junction contained 6 bases not matched to a gene. The CDR3 DNA follows: TGCGCCAGCAGCTTGGTCCGACAGGGAAGGAACACTGAAGCTTTCTTT. Translated, it gives CASSLVRQGRNTEAFF.

The chain is built from TRBV4-1 and TRBJ2-1, with D unresolved. CDR1 MGHRA and CDR2 YSYEKL come from the germline V gene. Between the trimmed V and J ends, which lost 0 bases and 7 bases, there was a span of 10 bases. The CDR3 is 14 amino acids. DNA of the CDR3: TGCGCCAGCAGCCAAGATCGCGCTGTAAATGAGCAGTTCTTC. Amino acid sequence: CASSQDRAVNEQFF.